These 19 T cell receptor beta chains were all obtained from the same sample, sequenced in a study of identifying expanded T cells in peripheral blood. The assay was immunoSEQ multiplex PCR, and TCRdb's table has in-frame clones only and misses some. Of about 81,000 clones listed, roughly 89% are singletons. Sequenced: blood. All receptors derive from a person between 18 and 75 years old in good health.

V and J are TRBV7-2 and TRBJ1-5, with D possibly being TRBD1 (6 bases). CDR1 is SGHTA and CDR2 is FQGNSA in the germline V gene. CDR3 size: 14 residues. Trimming removed 4 bases at V and 9 bases at J, with 16 bases between. The DNA for the CDR3 is TGTGCCAGCAGCTCCCGTTCTGAGGGGGGGCCCCAGCATTTT. Protein product: CASSSRSEGGPQHF.

The rearrangement joins TRBV5-1 to TRBJ2-7; D call uncertain. The CDR3 is 17 amino acids. Between the trimmed V and J ends, which lost 0 bases and 0 bases, there was a span of 16 bases. Germline CDR1 reads SGHRS; CDR2 reads YFSETQ. The CDR3 spells CASSLGSVGLFSYEQYF. CDR3 nucleotides: TGCGCCAGCAGCTTGGGTTCGGTGGGCCTATTCTCCTACGAGCAGTACTTC.

The chain uses TRBV11-2 and TRBJ2-7, with D maybe TRBD1 (6 bases). The CDR3 totals 15 residues. Germline V gene sequence: CDR1 SGHAT, CDR2 FQNNGV. V was clipped by 1 base and J by 0 bases, with 10 bases between them. The CDR3 sequence is CASSLVAGASYEQYF. CDR3 nucleotides: TGTGCCAGCAGCTTAGTAGCAGGGGCCTCCTACGAGCAGTACTTC.

This chain uses TRBV9 with TRBJ2-4; D gene uncertain. Germline assignment: CDR1 SGDLS and CDR2 YYNGEE. Trimming shortened V by 0 bases and J by 5 bases, and 3 bases separated the two germline ends. The CDR3 spans 12 residues. In DNA form, the CDR3 reads TGTGCCAGCAGCGTAGATCAAAACATTCAGTACTTC. It encodes CASSVDQNIQYF.

There are a few counts of this clone. The CDR3 coding sequence is TGCAGTGCTAGCGGGAGCGAGCAGTACTTC. Protein sequence: CSASGSEQYF. V usage is TRBV20-1 and J usage is TRBJ2-7; maybe TRBD2 (6 bases). V gave up 3 bases and J gave up 6 bases, with 6 bases separating them. CDR3 length equals 10 residues. Germline loops: CDR1 DFQATT, CDR2 SNEGSKA (reference sequence).

Comment on this clone: The junction differs from germline at one of its ends, possibly a read error. The gene calls are TRBV11-3 and TRBJ2-1; 8 nucleotides agree with TRBD2. The germline CDR1 and CDR2 sequences are SGHNT and YENEEA. The CDR3 contains 15 residues. The CDR3 nucleotides read TGTGCCAGCAGTTTAGCAGCGGGAGTGGGTAATGAGCAGTTCTTC. It encodes CASSLAAGVGNEQFF.

This clone was observed a few times. The V call is TRBV27, the J call TRBJ2-5; D call uncertain. The CDR3 is made up of 14 amino acids. Germline lookup yields CDR1 MNHEY and CDR2 SMNVEV (reference sequence). V was trimmed by 3 bases and J by 1 base, leaving 9 bases between them. CDR3 loop: CASSFGTAQETQYF. CDR3 nucleotides: TGTGCCAGCAGTTTTGGTACAGCCCAAGAGACCCAGTACTTC.

With regard to this clone: This specimen includes other DNA sequences encoding the same CDR3. The chain employs TRBV2 and TRBJ2-3; 7 nucleotides agree with TRBD1. The junction had 5 bases not matched to a gene; V was cut back by 8 bases and J by 0 bases. Germline V gene lookup returns CDR1 SNHLY and CDR2 FYNNEI. CDR3 length equals 14 residues. DNA of the CDR3: TGTGCCAGCCGCGGACAGGCGAGCACAGATACGCAGTATTTT. Its translation: CASRGQASTDTQYF. The full variable domain, rest sourced from reference TRBV2 and TRBJ2-3, is EPEVTQTPSHQVTQMGQEVILRCVPISNHLYFYWYRQILGQKVEFLVSFYNNEISEKSEIFDDQFSVERPDGSNFTLKIRSTKLEDSAMYFCASRGQASTDTQYFGPGTRLTVL.

The chain recombines TRBV19 with TRBJ1-1, with unresolved D. CDR3 length: 14 residues. V was shortened by 3 bases and J by 3 bases, with 11 bases between the two germline ends. Per germline, CDR1 LNHDA and CDR2 SQIVND (reference sequence). For the CDR3, the DNA is TGTGCCAGTAGTATCCAACCACGGGACACTGAAGCTTTCTTT. It codes for CASSIQPRDTEAFF.

The CDR3 DNA follows: TGTGCCAGCACCGCGGGGATGAGCTCCTACGAGCAGTACTTC. Translating gives CASTAGMSSYEQYF. The chain has TRBV2 and TRBJ2-7; D might be TRBD2 (6 bases). Per the germline V gene, CDR1 is SNHLY and CDR2 is FYNNEI. V was trimmed by 7 bases and J by 0 bases, leaving 13 bases between them. The CDR3 totals 14 residues.

This rearrangement joins TRBV4-3 to TRBJ1-2; TRBD1 aligns across 8 bases. Trimming at V came to 8 bases and at J to 5 bases, leaving 13 bases not matched to a gene. This CDR3 spans 15 amino acids. From germline, CDR1 is LGHNA and CDR2 YSLEER. CDR3 protein: CASGRAGGAGYGYTF. CDR3 bases: TGCGCCAGCGGGCGGGCAGGGGGCGCGGGTTATGGCTACACCTTC.

The rearrangement links TRBV28 to TRBJ2-3; D call uncertain. The CDR3 sequence is 11 residues long. Trimming took 10 bases from V and 4 from J, leaving 9 bases between them. Germline-derived CDR1 and CDR2 are MDHEN and SYDVKM. In DNA, the CDR3 is TGTGCCACCCAAGGCGCAGATACGCAGTATTTT. This codes for CATQGADTQYF.

The V gene is TRBV29-1, the J gene TRBJ2-3, with D maybe TRBD1 (6 bases). The CDR3 loop spans 14 amino acids. Trimming removed 1 base from V and 4 bases from J, with 12 bases in between. CDR1 is SQVTM and CDR2 is ANQGSEA in the germline V gene. The CDR3 bases are TGCAGCGTTGAAGTTGTTGGGGGCGCAGATACGCAGTATTTT. Protein: CSVEVVGGADTQYF.

The CDR3 loop is CASSLLPDRAIAKNIQYF. CDR3 in DNA: TGTGCCAGCAGTTTACTCCCGGACAGGGCGATAGCCAAAAACATTCAGTACTTC. This chain uses TRBV28 with TRBJ2-4; 8 positions match TRBD1. Unmatched junction bases numbered 9, after V lost 2 bases and J lost 0 bases. Germline CDR1 is MDHEN and CDR2 is SYDVKM. CDR3 length: 18 amino acids.

The rearrangement links TRBV15 to TRBJ2-3, with 7 positions matching TRBD2. The germline gives CDR1 LNHNV, CDR2 YYDKDF (reference sequence). The trim removed 0 bases at V and 1 base at J, leaving 4 bases unmatched. The CDR3 runs to 16 residues. The CDR3 DNA follows: TGTGCCACCAGCAGAGAAGCGGGGAGTGGCACAGATACGCAGTATTTT. Encoded protein: CATSREAGSGTDTQYF.

This chain links TRBV11-1 with TRBJ2-7, with 11 nucleotides matching TRBD2. The V segment lost 5 bases and the J segment 6 bases; nucleotides outside the gene matches: 9. The CDR3 loop spans 15 amino acids. Germline CDR1 SGHAT, CDR2 FQDESV (reference sequence). DNA for the CDR3: TGTGCCAGCAGCCCACTACTAGCGGGAGCAGGCGAGCAGTACTTC. This gives the protein CASSPLLAGAGEQYF.

There are a few counts of this clone. The CDR3 DNA follows: TGTGCCAGCAGCAGGGGACCTGAAGCTTTCTTT. It encodes CASSRGPEAFF. The chain has TRBV7-9 and TRBJ1-1; D perhaps matches TRBD1 (5 bases). The CDR3 has 11 residues. The V gene's germline CDR1 is SEHNR and CDR2 FQNEAQ (reference sequence). V was cut by 5 bases and J by 6 bases, with 7 bases left in between.

The V and J genes are TRBV7-2 and TRBJ1-3; D gene ambiguous. The CDR3 runs 16 residues. Germline V gives CDR1 SGHTA, CDR2 FQGNSA. V was pared by 1 base and J by 0 bases, with 10 bases between. The CDR3 region has the DNA TGTGCCAGCAGCTTAGGCCAGCTCAGCTCTGGAAACACCATATATTTT. As protein: CASSLGQLSSGNTIYF.

The chain joins TRBV6-6 to TRBJ1-3; tentatively, D is TRBD1 (5 bases). The CDR3 has 12 residues. Trimming cost V 8 bases and J 1 base, with 6 bases left between them. Per germline, CDR1 MNHNY and CDR2 SVGAGI (reference sequence). DNA of the CDR3: TGTGCCAGCCGGACATCTGGAAACACCATATATTTT. This encodes CASRTSGNTIYF.